Here is one TCR beta chain with its context. Its antigen is unknown. The sample originates from a study of radiation and T cells in renal cell carcinoma. Overall study findings and caveats: Pretreatment tumor biopsies were lacking, so baseline clonotypes are unknown. From baseline, blood top tumor clonotypes peaked at 2 weeks post-radiation.

The V segment lost 6 bases and the J segment 6 bases; nucleotides outside the gene matches: 13. The CDR3 loop spans 16 amino acids. The V gene's germline CDR1 is SEHNR and CDR2 FQNEAQ (reference sequence). Indicated time point: blood 2 weeks post-SBRT. The treatment was: 15 Gy SBRT to primary tumor, nephrectomy 4 weeks later. After SBRT, blood was collected at 2 and 4 weeks, plus baseline. The tumor was a clear cell renal cell carcinoma. This table comes from immunoSEQ multiplex PCR, and its TCRdb copy is limited to in-frame clones, with some not included. The repertoire holds 150,000 to 160,000 clones, with approximately 88% as singletons.

This specimen was blood, taken from a patient whose treatment included radiotherapy and nephrectomy. The source of this sequence is a woman between 45 and 60 years old with renal cell carcinoma. The chain has TRBV7-9 and TRBJ2-5, with 10 bases matching TRBD2. The CDR3 spells CASSSTATSGVKTQYF. CDR3 nucleotide sequence: TGTGCCAGCAGTTCAACAGCAACTAGCGGGGTAAAGACCCAGTACTTC.